This T cell receptor beta chain was sequenced during a study of Ad26.COV2.S vaccination and SARS-CoV-2 variants. Study in general: Among those in the COV1001 Ad26.COV2.S trial arm was the donor. The authors gave Ad26.COV2.S intramuscularly, either once or twice 56 days apart.

Treatment reported: around 19 received Ad26.COV2.S at low or high dose, single or two shots; about 5 received placebo; per-sample allocation not given. Vaccine and placebo recipients were sampled on day 63 after the first injection. In Boston, an adult donor aged 18-55 years took part. In the vaccine, an Ad26 vector expressed the SARS-CoV-2 spike of the Wuhan strain. Trimming pared 5 bases from V and 1 base from J, leaving 17 bases between. CDR3 length equals 16 residues. Per the germline V gene, CDR1 is SGHVS and CDR2 is FNYEAQ. The method was immunoSEQ multiplex PCR; TCRdb's version includes in-frame clones alone and lacks a portion of them. The sample consists of roughly 680,000 clones, 89% of them appearing once.

The J gene is TRBJ2-5, the V gene TRBV7-6, with D possibly being TRBD1 (6 bases). The sequences come from peripheral blood, collected in a trial of Ad26.COV2.S vaccine versus placebo. This clonotype was obtained from a person aged 18-65 years who received the Ad26.COV2.S COVID-19 vaccine or a placebo. In DNA form, the CDR3 reads TGTGCCAGCAGCCATCGGAGACGGGACATCCAAGAGACCCAGTACTTC. Its protein is CASSHRRRDIQETQYF. Supplemented by reference TRBV7-6 and TRBJ2-5, the full variable domain reads GAGVSQSPRYKVTKRGQDVALRCDPISGHVSLYWYRQALGQGPEFLTYFNYEAQQDKSGLPNDRFSAERPEGSISTLTIQRTEQRDSAMYRCASSHRRRDIQETQYFGPGTRLLVL.